These T cell receptor beta chains were read from a single sample in a study of a mutant IDH1 vaccine in newly diagnosed glioma. What these receptors recognize is not known. Produced via immunoSEQ multiplex PCR; TCRdb's table is partial and in-frame only. The profile shows about 65,000 clones, approximately 81% of them singletons. This specimen was PBMCs, taken from a glioma patient whose treatment included an IDH1 peptide vaccine. These receptors came from a man aged 25-45 years with glioma. Each CDR3 is given with its conserved first and last residue. The order of the fields is CDR3 length, V gene, clone size, D gene, J gene, CDR3 DNA, CDR3 protein. D genes are given only for firm matches. Only some rows state a clone size, as once, few, many or a class for expanded clones.

15	TRBV5-4	once	-	TRBJ2-5	TGTGCCAGCAGCTTAAAGGAGGGAAATGAGGAGACCCAGTACTTC	CASSLKEGNEETQYF
15	TRBV5-4	-	TRBD2	TRBJ2-3	TGTGCCAGCAGCCTCTGGACTAGCGGCACAGATACGCAGTATTTT	CASSLWTSGTDTQYF
18	TRBV14	-	TRBD2	TRBJ2-1	TGTGCCAGCAGCCAAACTACTCAGACTAGCGAACTTAACAATGAGCAGTTCTTC	CASSQTTQTSELNNEQFF
14	TRBV6-5	-	-	TRBJ2-1	TGTGCCAGCAGGCGGCCGTCTGGACACAATGAGCAGTTCTTC	CASRRPSGHNEQFF
15	TRBV5-1	-	TRBD1	TRBJ2-5	TGCGCCAGCAGCTCAACGGGACAGACATACGAGACCCAGTACTTC	CASSSTGQTYETQYF
16	TRBV4-1	-	TRBD2	TRBJ2-7	TGCGCCAGCAGCAATTCACCGGGACTAGCGGGGGCCGAGCAGTACTTC	CASSNSPGLAGAEQYF
13	TRBV18	-	-	TRBJ1-5	TGTGCCAGCTCACCAGGGGGGGGTCAGCCCCAGCATTTT	CASSPGGGQPQHF
14	TRBV10-1	-	-	TRBJ2-5	TGCGCCAGCAGTGAGGGCGGCAGTCAAGAGACCCAGTACTTC	CASSEGGSQETQYF
12	TRBV6-5	-	-	TRBJ2-2	TGTGCCAGCAGCCCCCGGATCGGGGAGCTGTTTTTT	CASSPRIGELFF
18	TRBV9	once	-	TRBJ2-3	TGTGCCAGCAGCCCGGGGCGAGGGTTTGGTGCCAACACAGATACGCAGTATTTT	CASSPGRGFGANTDTQYF
14	TRBV6-5	-	TRBD1	TRBJ2-7	TGTGCCAGCAGTTTGGGACAGGGCTCCTACGAGCAGTACTTC	CASSLGQGSYEQYF
13	TRBV4-2	-	TRBD1	TRBJ2-4	TGTGCCAGCAGCCACGAGACAGGGGTATTTCCGTACTTC	CASSHETGVFPYF
17	TRBV6-1	-	-	TRBJ2-5	TGTGCCAGCAGTGAAGAAAGAAGGGCAGGGAGATGGGAGACCCAGTACTTC	CASSEERRAGRWETQYF
13	TRBV4-2	-	-	TRBJ2-3	TGTGCCAGCAGCCAAGACAACACAGATACGCAGTATTTT	CASSQDNTDTQYF
17	TRBV21-1	once	-	TRBJ1-6	TGTGCCAGCAGCGTCGACGATAACCGGGCTCGGAATTCACCCCTCCACTTT	CASSVDDNRARNSPLHF
15	TRBV19	-	TRBD1	TRBJ2-2	TGTGCCAGTAGGGCCGGGACAGGGGGGTCCGGGGAGCTGTTTTTT	CASRAGTGGSGELFF
17	TRBV5-1	-	-	TRBJ1-5	TGCGCCAGCAGCCCCAAGCCAGGGTCGCCAATCAATCAGCCCCAGCATTTT	CASSPKPGSPINQPQHF
14	TRBV6-6	-	-	TRBJ1-1	TGTGCCAGCAGTTACTCGGCCAGAAACACTGAAGCTTTCTTT	CASSYSARNTEAFF
11	TRBV7-9	few	-	TRBJ1-1	TGTGCCAGCAGCTTATCGATTGAAGCTTTCTTT	CASSLSIEAFF
13	TRBV6-5	-	TRBD1	TRBJ1-2	TGTGCCAGCAGTTACGGACAGGGCAACGGCTACACCTTC	CASSYGQGNGYTF
15	TRBV18	-	-	TRBJ1-4	TGTGCCAGCTCACCGGTGGGCGGCACTAATGAAAAACTGTTTTTT	CASSPVGGTNEKLFF
16	TRBV16	-	-	TRBJ1-1	TGTGCCAGCAGCCCCCCGGGCTTTAGCATGAACACTGAAGCTTTCTTT	CASSPPGFSMNTEAFF
17	TRBV19	-	-	TRBJ2-2	TGTGCCAGTAGTATCTGGAAGGGGGGCTACTCGACCGGGGAGCTGTTTTTT	CASSIWKGGYSTGELFF
16	TRBV5-4	-	TRBD1	TRBJ1-1	TGTGCCAGCAGCTTGGAGGGCAGGGGGCTGAACACTGAAGCTTTCTTT	CASSLEGRGLNTEAFF